This is a list of T cell receptor beta chains from one sample in a study of beta chain features in type 1 diabetes. TCRdb's table, derived via immunoSEQ multiplex PCR, lists solely in-frame clones and lacks some. The sample lists over 150,000 clones; 13% were seen once. Material: central memory CD4+ T cells from blood. These receptors all stem from a woman under 30 in good health. The CDR3 runs from the conserved cysteine through the conserved F or W. The order of the fields is D gene, V gene, clone size, J gene, CDR3 protein, CDR3 DNA. D genes are given only for firm matches. Only some rows state a clone size, as once, few, many or a class for expanded clones.

.	TRBV30	few	TRBJ2-3	CAWSVRVDTQYF	TGTGCCTGGAGTGTACGCGTGGATACGCAGTATTTT
TRBD2	TRBV4-2	few	TRBJ2-1	CASSHGSGRAVDEQFF	TGTGCCAGCAGCCATGGTAGCGGGAGGGCCGTAGATGAGCAGTTCTTC
.	TRBV14	.	TRBJ1-1	CASSPLTGGDQEAFF	TGTGCCAGCAGCCCCCTAACCGGGGGAGACCAGGAAGCTTTCTTT
.	TRBV18	few	TRBJ2-1	CASSPPYNHGYNEQFF	TGTGCCAGCTCACCACCTTATAACCACGGCTACAATGAGCAGTTCTTC
.	TRBV9	.	TRBJ2-7	CASSVSSFSYEQYF	TGTGCCAGCAGCGTAAGCTCGTTCTCCTACGAGCAGTACTTC
TRBD1	TRBV19	few	TRBJ1-2	CASSQHRGHGYTF	TGTGCCAGTAGTCAGCACAGGGGCCATGGCTACACCTTC
TRBD1	TRBV18	few	TRBJ1-2	CASSPDRVNYGYTF	TGTGCCAGCTCACCGGACAGGGTGAACTATGGCTACACCTTC
.	TRBV28	.	TRBJ2-7	CASRSLGSSYEQYF	TGTGCCAGCAGGTCGTTAGGGAGCTCCTACGAGCAGTACTTC
TRBD2	TRBV7-2	.	TRBJ2-5	CASRQTSGYQETQYF	TGTGCCAGCCGCCAGACTAGCGGGTACCAAGAGACCCAGTACTTC
.	TRBV28	.	TRBJ2-3	CASSLQGSDTQYF	TGTGCCAGCAGCCTACAGGGATCAGATACGCAGTATTTT
.	TRBV30	.	TRBJ1-1	CAWSEWGQANTEAFF	TGTGCCTGGAGTGAATGGGGGCAGGCGAACACTGAAGCTTTCTTT
.	TRBV11-2	many	TRBJ2-5	CASSIGFGGGNQETQYF	TGTGCCAGCAGCATTGGATTCGGGGGTGGAAACCAAGAGACCCAGTACTTC
TRBD1	TRBV6-5	.	TRBJ2-7	CASQDRGVPYEQYF	TGTGCCAGCCAGGACAGGGGAGTCCCCTACGAGCAGTACTTC
TRBD2	TRBV28	few	TRBJ2-4	CASSAGGLAKNIQYF	TGTGCCAGCAGTGCGGGGGGTTTAGCCAAAAACATTCAGTACTTC
TRBD1	TRBV30	.	TRBJ1-5	CAWSVRTGGQPQHF	TGTGCCTGGAGTGTGAGGACAGGCGGACAGCCCCAGCATTTT
.	TRBV9	.	TRBJ2-7	CASSVAPGATYEQYF	TGTGCCAGCAGCGTAGCCCCAGGGGCTACCTACGAGCAGTACTTC
.	TRBV28	.	TRBJ1-5	CASSFRVRNQPQHF	TGTGCCAGCAGTTTTCGGGTACGTAATCAGCCCCAGCATTTT
.	TRBV7-2	.	TRBJ2-3	CASGRGSRTDTQYF	TGTGCCAGTGGCAGGGGTTCTCGCACAGATACGCAGTATTTT
TRBD2	TRBV18	few	TRBJ2-7	CASSPPKAGEGEQYF	TGTGCCAGCTCACCACCGAAAGCGGGAGAGGGCGAGCAGTACTTC
TRBD1	TRBV27	.	TRBJ1-1	CASRGWDRGIGMNTEAFF	TGTGCCAGCAGGGGCTGGGACAGGGGGATCGGGATGAACACTGAAGCTTTCTTT
TRBD2	TRBV2	.	TRBJ2-2	CATAAGGRTGELFF	TGTGCCACTGCAGCGGGAGGACGCACCGGGGAGCTGTTTTTT
TRBD1	TRBV30	.	TRBJ1-3	CAWSVVVSWTGPPGNTIYF	TGTGCCTGGAGTGTAGTTGTTTCTTGGACAGGGCCTCCTGGAAACACCATATATTTT
TRBD2	TRBV5-4	few	TRBJ2-1	CASSPDGSGSYYNEQFF	TGTGCCAGCAGCCCGGATGGGAGCGGGAGTTACTACAATGAGCAGTTCTTC
.	TRBV20-1	many	TRBJ2-7	CSASPSYEQYF	TGCAGTGCTAGCCCGTCCTACGAGCAGTACTTC
.	TRBV28	few	TRBJ1-5	CASSSGIPNQPQHF	TGTGCCAGCAGTTCGGGAATTCCCAATCAGCCCCAGCATTTT
TRBD2	TRBV7-2	.	TRBJ2-1	CASSPTSGINNEQFF	TGTGCCAGCAGCCCCACTAGCGGGATTAACAATGAGCAGTTCTTC
TRBD1	TRBV5-1	.	TRBJ1-1	CASSEGDRVGAGGF	TGCGCCAGCAGCGAGGGGGACAGGGTAGGCGCGGGGGGCTTT
.	TRBV20-1	once	TRBJ2-4	CSATHSNIQYF	TGCAGTGCGACTCATAGCAACATTCAGTACTTC
TRBD1	TRBV5-6	.	TRBJ2-1	CASSSDRGLYNEQFF	TGTGCCAGCAGTTCCGACAGGGGACTCTACAATGAGCAGTTCTTC
.	TRBV20-1	few	TRBJ2-1	CSGLGHNEQFF	TGCAGTGGACTAGGGCACAATGAGCAGTTCTTC
.	TRBV19	few	TRBJ2-3	CASGTGFWTDTQYF	TGTGCCAGTGGTACAGGGTTTTGGACAGATACGCAGTATTTT
.	TRBV7-9	few	TRBJ1-1	CASSLNAGMNTEAFF	TGTGCCAGCAGCTTAAACGCGGGGATGAACACTGAAGCTTTCTTT
.	TRBV29-1	few	TRBJ2-3	CSVDPQGGPDTQYF	TGCAGCGTTGACCCGCAGGGGGGCCCAGATACGCAGTATTTT
.	TRBV30	.	TRBJ2-1	CALYSYNEQFF	TGTGCCTTGTACTCCTACAATGAGCAGTTCTTC
.	TRBV28	.	TRBJ2-1	CASRSTGSDNEQFF	TGTGCCAGCAGATCCACAGGGAGCGACAATGAGCAGTTCTTC
TRBD1	TRBV28	many	TRBJ2-1	CASSQYRGDNEQFF	TGTGCCAGCAGTCAGTACAGGGGGGACAATGAGCAGTTCTTC
.	TRBV7-2	.	TRBJ2-7	CASSFDLGAREQYF	TGTGCCAGCAGCTTTGATCTGGGGGCGCGAGAGCAGTACTTC
.	TRBV11-2	few	TRBJ1-2	CASRLSGGEGNYGYTF	TGTGCCAGCAGGCTCAGCGGCGGGGAGGGAAACTATGGCTACACCTTC
.	TRBV19	many	TRBJ1-1	CASSINTAEAFF	TGTGCCAGTAGTATAAACACAGCTGAAGCTTTCTTT
.	TRBV4-1	.	TRBJ2-1	CASSNRRGGNDNEQFF	TGCGCCAGCAGCAACAGACGGGGCGGGAACGACAATGAGCAGTTCTTC
.	TRBV28	few	TRBJ1-2	CASSWSYGYTF	TGTGCCAGCAGTTGGAGCTATGGCTACACCTTC
TRBD1	TRBV6-5	.	TRBJ2-5	CAISTTGGSGETQYF	TGTGCCATCAGTACGACAGGGGGAAGCGGTGAGACCCAGTACTTC
TRBD2	TRBV10-3	.	TRBJ2-2	CAISAGTSTGELFF	TGTGCCATCAGCGCCGGGACTAGCACCGGGGAGCTGTTTTTT
TRBD1	TRBV18	.	TRBJ2-1	CASSPTGTGGNEQFF	TGTGCCAGCTCACCGACCGGGACAGGGGGGAATGAGCAGTTCTTC
.	TRBV27	.	TRBJ1-5	CASSLLQGSNQPQHF	TGTGCCAGCAGTTTACTGCAGGGAAGCAATCAGCCCCAGCATTTT
TRBD1	TRBV6-1	few	TRBJ2-7	CASRGTGLRYEQYF	TGTGCCAGCAGGGGGACAGGGCTGAGGTACGAGCAGTACTTC